A single sample is the source of the 3 T cell receptor beta chains below, sequenced in a study of shared clonotypes between healthy human individuals (dated by TCRdb to the early 2020s). The library was made by the immunoSEQ multiplex PCR assay. Held by TCRdb, this immuneACCESS table contains in-frame sequences only and omits some clones. Under half of the omission traces to an unresolved V gene where checked; the cause of the rest is unknown. For this sample there are approximately 2.5 million clones; approximately 92% appear just once. The ten largest clones represent over 0.12% of the sample. Material: naive CD4+ T cells sorted from blood. The intended sense of this specimen's cell subset or site label: CD45RA+ positively selected. Receptors originate from a man aged 18 to 30 in good health.

The chain joins TRBV4-2 to TRBJ2-7; TRBD2 matches at 9 bases. This CDR3 is built from 16 residues. V trimming: 1 base; J trimming: 3 bases; junction bases outside the gene matches: 7. The V gene's germline CDR1 is LGHNA and CDR2 YNFKEQ. The CDR3 protein is CASSQVDSGGLYEQYF. The CDR3 bases are TGTGCCAGCAGCCAAGTCGATAGCGGGGGACTCTACGAGCAGTACTTC.

The chain uses TRBV4-3 and TRBJ1-4; D gene unclear. The CDR3 sequence is 15 residues long. Germline V lookup: CDR1 LGHNA, CDR2 YSLEER. V shed 2 bases and J shed 8 bases, with 15 bases lying between them. In nucleotides, the CDR3 is TGCGCCAGCAGCCAACAGGTCACTCAAGGCGAAAAACTGTTTTTT. Protein sequence: CASSQQVTQGEKLFF.

V and J are TRBV4-3 and TRBJ2-7; 10 bases line up with TRBD2. The germline CDR1 and CDR2 sequences are LGHNA and YSLEER. The junction had 2 bases not matched to a gene; V was cut back by 4 bases and J by 2 bases. The length of the CDR3 is 14 residues. DNA for the CDR3: TGCGCCAGCAGCCCCAGCGGGAGGGCCTACGAGCAGTACTTC. Protein product: CASSPSGRAYEQYF.